A selection of T cell receptor beta chains follows, all from one sample in a study of blood T cell repertoires in COVID-19. Sequencing used immunoSEQ multiplex PCR; TCRdb keeps in-frame clones, though not all of them. The data contain approximately 40,000 clones, about 90% of them singletons. The sequenced sample consisted of peripheral blood. These receptors all stem from a man aged 60 to 69 with COVID-19, enrolled during active disease. Both conserved end residues are part of each CDR3. Each record gives: clone size, D gene, J gene, V gene, CDR3 DNA, CDR3 protein. The D gene is left open where the match is weak. The size of a clone is reported for some rows only, either as once, few or many, or as a class for expanded clones.

- | TRBD1 | TRBJ1-4 | TRBV28 | TGTGCCAGCAGGCTCCGTGGGACTCAGGGGGGAAAACTGTTTTTT | CASRLRGTQGGKLFF
- | TRBD1 | TRBJ1-6 | TRBV28 | TGTGCCAGCAGTCTAACCGGGACAGCAGGCTCACCCCTCCACTTT | CASSLTGTAGSPLHF
- | - | TRBJ2-2 | TRBV18 | TGTGCCAGCTCACCCCAGGGGCGCGTCACCGGGGAGCTGTTTTTT | CASSPQGRVTGELFF
once | TRBD2 | TRBJ2-3 | TRBV3-1/TRBV3-2 | TGTGCCAGCAGCCAAGAGTGGGCTAGCGGGAGGACAGATACGCAGTATTTT | CASSQEWASGRTDTQYF
- | - | TRBJ1-1 | TRBV28 | TGTGCCAGCAGTTTATCGGGGGGTATAACTGAGGCTTTCTTT | CASSLSGGITEAFF
- | - | TRBJ2-7 | TRBV11-3 | TGTGCCAGCCGACCGGGCAGGGGTTCCTACGAGCAGTACTTC | CASRPGRGSYEQYF
- | - | TRBJ2-1 | TRBV28 | TGTGCCAGCAGCTCCGCGGGGGCAACCCAGTACAATGAGCAGTTCTTC | CASSSAGATQYNEQFF
- | - | TRBJ1-1 | TRBV6-5 | TGTGCCAGCAGTTCTGGGGCCAATACAGGTACGAAAGCTTTCTTT | CASSSGANTGTKAFF
- | - | TRBJ1-2 | TRBV5-1 | TGCGCCAGCAGCTTGGCGGGAGATTATGGCTACACCTTC | CASSLAGDYGYTF
few | TRBD1 | TRBJ2-7 | TRBV27 | TGTGCCAGCAGTCCCCGGGACAGGGGTTATCAGGGGCAGTACTTC | CASSPRDRGYQGQYF
- | TRBD2 | TRBJ2-1 | TRBV19 | TGTGCCAGTATGTCTACTAGCGTTTCCTACAATGAGCAGTTCTTC | CASMSTSVSYNEQFF
few | - | TRBJ1-1 | TRBV30 | TGTGCCTGGATATCAGGGACAATACTCACCGGGGGGACTGAAGCTTTCTTT | CAWISGTILTGGTEAFF
- | - | TRBJ2-7 | TRBV19 | TGTGCCAGTAGTCACGGACAGACTCGCGAGCAGTACTTC | CASSHGQTREQYF
- | TRBD1 | TRBJ1-5 | TRBV6-2/TRBV6-3 | TGTGCCAGCAGTTACTCGGTAGGGGGCGGCAATCAGCCCCAGCATTTT | CASSYSVGGGNQPQHF
- | - | TRBJ1-1 | TRBV15 | TGTGCCACCAGCAGAGATCAGGGCACTGAAGCTTTCTTT | CATSRDQGTEAFF
once | TRBD1 | TRBJ2-1 | TRBV5-4 | TGTGCCAGCAGCGAACCGGGACAGGGGGGCAATGAGCAGTTCTTC | CASSEPGQGGNEQFF
- | - | TRBJ1-2 | TRBV5-5 | TGTGCCAGCAGCTCGGATGGGACATATGGCTACACCTTC | CASSSDGTYGYTF
once | - | TRBJ2-3 | TRBV19 | TGTGCCAGTAGTATAGGAGGGACAGATACGCAGTATTTT | CASSIGGTDTQYF